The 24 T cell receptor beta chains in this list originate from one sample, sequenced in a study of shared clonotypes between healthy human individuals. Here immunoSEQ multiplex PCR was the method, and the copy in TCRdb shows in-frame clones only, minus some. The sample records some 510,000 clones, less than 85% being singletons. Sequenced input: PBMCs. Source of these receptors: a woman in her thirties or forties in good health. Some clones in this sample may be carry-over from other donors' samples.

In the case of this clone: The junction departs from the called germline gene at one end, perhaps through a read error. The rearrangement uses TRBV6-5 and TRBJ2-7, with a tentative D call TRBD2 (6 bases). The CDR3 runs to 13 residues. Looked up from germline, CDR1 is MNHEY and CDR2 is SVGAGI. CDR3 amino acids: CASSDAGLDGGSF. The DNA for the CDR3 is TGTGCCAGCAGTGATGCCGGGCTGGATGGGGGGTCATTC.

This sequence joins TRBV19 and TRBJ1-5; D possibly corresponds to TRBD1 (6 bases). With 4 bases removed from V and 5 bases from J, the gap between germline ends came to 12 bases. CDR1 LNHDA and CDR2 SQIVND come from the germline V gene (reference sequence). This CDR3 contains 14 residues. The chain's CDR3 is CASSNSGGHQPQHF. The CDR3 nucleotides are TGTGCCAGTAGTAACTCTGGGGGGCATCAGCCCCAGCATTTT.

The CDR3 protein is CASSQEPGPGELFF. CDR3 sequence (DNA): TGTGCCAGCAGCCAAGAACCAGGTCCCGGGGAGCTGTTTTTT. This chain uses TRBV14 with TRBJ2-2; D gene unclear. Looked up from germline, CDR1 is SGHDN and CDR2 is FVKESK. V lost 0 bases, J lost 6 bases, and 8 bases lay in between. CDR3 length: 14 residues.

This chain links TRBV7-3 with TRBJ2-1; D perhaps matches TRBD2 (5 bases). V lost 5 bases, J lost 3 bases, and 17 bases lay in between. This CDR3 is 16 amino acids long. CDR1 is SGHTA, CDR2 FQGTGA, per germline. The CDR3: CASSPSGFQFYNEQFF. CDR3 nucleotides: TGTGCCAGCAGCCCGAGCGGATTCCAATTCTACAATGAGCAGTTCTTC.

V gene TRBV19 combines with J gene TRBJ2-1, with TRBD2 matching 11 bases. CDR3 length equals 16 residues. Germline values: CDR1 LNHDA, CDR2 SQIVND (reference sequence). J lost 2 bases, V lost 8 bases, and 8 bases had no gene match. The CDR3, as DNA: TGTGCCAGTGCGGGACTAGCGGTCGGACCCTACAATGAGCAGTTCTTC. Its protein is CASAGLAVGPYNEQFF.

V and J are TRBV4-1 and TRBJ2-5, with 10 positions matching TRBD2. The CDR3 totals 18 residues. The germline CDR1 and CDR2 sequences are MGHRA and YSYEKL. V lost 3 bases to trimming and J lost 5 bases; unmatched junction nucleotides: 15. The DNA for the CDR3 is TGCGCCAGCAGCCACCGCCCAGGCGGCCTAGCGGGAGTCGAGACCCAGTACTTC. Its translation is CASSHRPGGLAGVETQYF.

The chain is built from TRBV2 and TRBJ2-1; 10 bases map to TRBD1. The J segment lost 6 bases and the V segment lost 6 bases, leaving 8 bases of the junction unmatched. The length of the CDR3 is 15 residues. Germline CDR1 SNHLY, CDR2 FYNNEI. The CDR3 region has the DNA TGTGCCAGCAGCCACCGACAGGGGGCTCTCAATGAGCAGTTCTTC. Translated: CASSHRQGALNEQFF. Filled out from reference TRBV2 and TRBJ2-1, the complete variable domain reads EPEVTQTPSHQVTQMGQEVILRCVPISNHLYFYWYRQILGQKVEFLVSFYNNEISEKSEIFDDQFSVERPDGSNFTLKIRSTKLEDSAMYFCASSHRQGALNEQFFGPGTRLTVL.

CDR3 sequence (DNA): TGTGCCAGCAGCCCTGACGTCCAGGTCCGGGAGTGGACTAACTATGGCTACACCTTC. Protein sequence: CASSPDVQVREWTNYGYTF. This chain links TRBV7-9 with TRBJ1-2; D is undetermined. Germline CDR1 is SEHNR and CDR2 is FQNEAQ (reference sequence). V lost 5 bases and J lost 0, with 25 bases in between. CDR3 size: 19 residues.

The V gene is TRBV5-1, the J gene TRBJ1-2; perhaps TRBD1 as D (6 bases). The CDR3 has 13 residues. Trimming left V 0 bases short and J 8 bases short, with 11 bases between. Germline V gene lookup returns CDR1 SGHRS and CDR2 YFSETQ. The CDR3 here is CASSLALGGGYTF. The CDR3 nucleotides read TGCGCCAGCAGCTTGGCCTTGGGGGGCGGCTACACCTTC.

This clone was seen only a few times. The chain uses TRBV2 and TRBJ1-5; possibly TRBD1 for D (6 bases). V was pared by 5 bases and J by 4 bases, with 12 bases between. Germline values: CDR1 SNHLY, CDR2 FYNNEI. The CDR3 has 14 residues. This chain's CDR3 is CASSTGWRNQPQHF. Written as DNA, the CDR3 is TGTGCCAGCAGTACAGGGTGGAGGAATCAGCCCCAGCATTTT.

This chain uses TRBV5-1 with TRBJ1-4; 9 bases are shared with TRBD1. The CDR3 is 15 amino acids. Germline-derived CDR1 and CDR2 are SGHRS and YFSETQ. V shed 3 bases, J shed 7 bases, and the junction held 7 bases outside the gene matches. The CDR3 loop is CASSYGDRAGEKLFF. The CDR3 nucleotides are TGCGCCAGCAGCTATGGGGACAGGGCAGGTGAAAAACTGTTTTTT.

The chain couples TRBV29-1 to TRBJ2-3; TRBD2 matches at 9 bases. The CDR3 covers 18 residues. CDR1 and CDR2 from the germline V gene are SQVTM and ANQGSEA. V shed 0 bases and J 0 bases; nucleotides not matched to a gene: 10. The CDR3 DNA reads TGCAGCGTTGAAGATTTTTTAGCGGGAGACGAGAGCACAGATACGCAGTATTTT. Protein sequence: CSVEDFLAGDESTDTQYF.

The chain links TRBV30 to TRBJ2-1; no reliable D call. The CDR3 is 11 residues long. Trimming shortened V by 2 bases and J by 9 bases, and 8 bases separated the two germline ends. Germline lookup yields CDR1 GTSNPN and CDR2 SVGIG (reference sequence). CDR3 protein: CAWSQTAEQFF. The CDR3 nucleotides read TGTGCCTGGAGTCAGACCGCTGAGCAGTTCTTC.

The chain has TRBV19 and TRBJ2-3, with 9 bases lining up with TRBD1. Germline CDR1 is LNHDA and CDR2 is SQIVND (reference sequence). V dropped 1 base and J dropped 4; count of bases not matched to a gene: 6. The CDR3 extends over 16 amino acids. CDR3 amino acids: CASSIGTGEAADTQYF. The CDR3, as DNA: TGTGCCAGTAGTATAGGGACAGGGGAGGCTGCAGATACGCAGTATTTT.

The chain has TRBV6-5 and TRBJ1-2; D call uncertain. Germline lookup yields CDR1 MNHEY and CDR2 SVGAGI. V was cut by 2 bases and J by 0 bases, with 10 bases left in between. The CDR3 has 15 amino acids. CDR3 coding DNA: TGTGCCAGCAGTTACGGGCGGATAGCTAACTATGGCTACACCTTC. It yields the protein CASSYGRIANYGYTF.

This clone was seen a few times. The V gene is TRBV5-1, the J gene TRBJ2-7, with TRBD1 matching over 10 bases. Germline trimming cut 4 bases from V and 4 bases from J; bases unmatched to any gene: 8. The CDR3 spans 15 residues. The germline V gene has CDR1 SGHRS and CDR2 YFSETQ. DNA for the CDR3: TGCGCCAGCAGCCAACCCCCGGGACAGGGGTACGAGCAGTACTTC. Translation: CASSQPPGQGYEQYF.

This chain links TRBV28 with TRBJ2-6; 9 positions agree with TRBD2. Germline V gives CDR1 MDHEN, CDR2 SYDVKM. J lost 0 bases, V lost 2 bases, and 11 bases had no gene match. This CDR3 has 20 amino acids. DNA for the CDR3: TGTGCCAGCAGTTTACAATTTCGCGGGAGGGCCTTCTCTGGGGCCAACGTCCTGACTTTC. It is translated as CASSLQFRGRAFSGANVLTF.

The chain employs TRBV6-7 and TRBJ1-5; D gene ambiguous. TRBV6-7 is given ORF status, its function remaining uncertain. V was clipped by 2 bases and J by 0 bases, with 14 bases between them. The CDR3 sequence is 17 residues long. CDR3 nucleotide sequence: TGTGCCAGCAGTTACCCTCCGGACTTTTATAGCAATCAGCCCCAGCATTTT. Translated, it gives CASSYPPDFYSNQPQHF.

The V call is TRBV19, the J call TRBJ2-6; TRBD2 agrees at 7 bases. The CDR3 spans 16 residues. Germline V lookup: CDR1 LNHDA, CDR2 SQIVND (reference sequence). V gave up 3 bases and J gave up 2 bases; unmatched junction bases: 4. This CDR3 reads CASSIGGVTGANVLTF. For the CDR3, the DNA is TGTGCCAGTAGTATTGGGGGGGTTACTGGGGCCAACGTCCTGACTTTC.

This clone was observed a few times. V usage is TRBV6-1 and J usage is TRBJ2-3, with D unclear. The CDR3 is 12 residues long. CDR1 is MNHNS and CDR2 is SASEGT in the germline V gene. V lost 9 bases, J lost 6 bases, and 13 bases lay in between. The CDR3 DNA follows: TGTGCCAGTACGCCGCAACGGGATACGCAGTATTTT. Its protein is CASTPQRDTQYF.

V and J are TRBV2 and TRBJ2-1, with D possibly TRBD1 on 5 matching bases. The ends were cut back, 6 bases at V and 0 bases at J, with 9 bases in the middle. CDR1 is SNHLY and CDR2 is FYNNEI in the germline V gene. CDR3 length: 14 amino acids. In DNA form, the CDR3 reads TGTGCCAGCAGCCAGGGTCGCTCCTACAATGAGCAGTTCTTC. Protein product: CASSQGRSYNEQFF.

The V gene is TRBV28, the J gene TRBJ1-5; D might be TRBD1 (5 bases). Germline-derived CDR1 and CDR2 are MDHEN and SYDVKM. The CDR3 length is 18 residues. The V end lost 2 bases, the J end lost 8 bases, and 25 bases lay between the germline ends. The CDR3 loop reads CASSLMREGIAQWKPQHF. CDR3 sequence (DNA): TGTGCCAGCAGTTTAATGAGGGAGGGGATAGCTCAATGGAAGCCCCAGCATTTT.

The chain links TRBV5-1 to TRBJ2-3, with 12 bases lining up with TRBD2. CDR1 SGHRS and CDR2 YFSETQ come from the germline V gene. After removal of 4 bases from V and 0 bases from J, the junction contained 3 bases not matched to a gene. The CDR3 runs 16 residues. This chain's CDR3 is CASSPGTSGSTDTQYF. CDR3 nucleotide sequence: TGCGCCAGCAGCCCTGGGACTAGCGGGAGCACAGATACGCAGTATTTT. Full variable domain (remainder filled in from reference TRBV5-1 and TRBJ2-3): KAGVTQTPRYLIKTRGQQVTLSCSPISGHRSVSWYQQTPGQGLQFLFEYFSETQRNKGNFPGRFSGRQFSNSRSEMNVSTLELGDSALYLCASSPGTSGSTDTQYFGPGTRLTVL.

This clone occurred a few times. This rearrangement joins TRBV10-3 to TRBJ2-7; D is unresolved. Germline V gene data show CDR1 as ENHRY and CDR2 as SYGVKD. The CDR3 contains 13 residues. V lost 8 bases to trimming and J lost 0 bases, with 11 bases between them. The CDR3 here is CAIQDRSSYEQYF. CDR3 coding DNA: TGTGCCATCCAGGACCGAAGCTCCTACGAGCAGTACTTC.